This passage covers 24 T cell receptor beta chains from one sample sequenced in a study of blood T cell repertoires in COVID-19 (dated by TCRdb to about 2020). The library was generated by the immunoSEQ multiplex PCR assay. Drawn from immuneACCESS, this table holds only the in-frame rearrangements with V and J called that TCRdb kept. Clones are partly lost; checked studies trace under half to an unresolved V gene and leave the rest unexplained. The sample data list around 50,000 clones, and about 78% of these were observed just once. Of the sample, approximately 5% falls within the top ten clones. Material: PBMCs or T cells enriched from blood (not recorded which). Receptor source: a woman aged 45-65 years with acute COVID-19.

The rearrangement joins TRBV7-3 to TRBJ2-2, with D tentatively TRBD2 (6 bases). With 0 bases removed from V and 2 bases from J, the gap between germline ends came to 7 bases. In germline, CDR1 is SGHTA, CDR2 FQGTGA. The CDR3 runs 15 residues. The CDR3 loop is CASSLTGGNTGELFF. The CDR3 bases are TGTGCCAGCAGCTTAACCGGGGGTAACACCGGGGAGCTGTTTTTT.

This chain connects TRBV6-5 to TRBJ2-7; 11 bases align to TRBD1. CDR3 length equals 15 residues. CDR1 MNHEY and CDR2 SVGAGI come from the germline V gene. The V gene end was trimmed by 7 bases and the J gene end by 6 bases; junction bases not matched to a gene: 11. CDR3 residues: CASTPLGTGGREQYF. The CDR3 nucleotides read TGTGCCAGCACTCCTTTGGGGACAGGGGGACGCGAGCAGTACTTC.

This clone appeared once. The chain has TRBV11-2 and TRBJ1-1; the D gene is possibly TRBD1 (5 bases). This CDR3 is built from 12 residues. Trimming removed 3 bases from V and 5 bases from J, with 7 bases in between. Germline V gene sequence: CDR1 SGHAT, CDR2 FQNNGV. The CDR3 DNA follows: TGTGCCAGCAGCTTTAGGGGTACTGAAGCTTTCTTT. This codes for CASSFRGTEAFF.

The chain employs TRBV4-1 and TRBJ1-2; D possibly corresponds to TRBD1 (5 bases). Germline CDR1 reads MGHRA; CDR2 reads YSYEKL. V dropped 0 bases and J dropped 4 bases, with 9 bases sitting between them. The CDR3 is 14 residues long. The CDR3 sequence: CASSQEGQRYGYTF. The CDR3 DNA reads TGCGCCAGCAGCCAAGAAGGACAACGCTATGGCTACACCTTC.

This sequence joins TRBV3-1 (or the pseudogene TRBV3-2) and TRBJ2-1; TRBD2 matches at 7 bases. The CDR3 extends over 15 amino acids. The ends lost 0 bases at V and 8 bases at J; junction bases unmatched: 7. Germline V lookup: CDR1 LGHDT, CDR2 YNNKEL (reference sequence). CDR3: CASSQDGGAGDEQFF. DNA of the CDR3: TGTGCCAGCAGCCAAGATGGCGGGGCGGGAGATGAGCAGTTCTTC.

The V gene is TRBV12-3 or TRBV12-4, the J gene TRBJ2-1; possibly TRBD2 for D (5 bases). The CDR3 is 13 amino acids. V lost 5 bases to trimming and J lost 3 bases, with 8 bases between them. Here the CDR3 reads CASSGGGYNEQFF. The CDR3 DNA reads as TGTGCCAGCAGTGGCGGAGGCTACAATGAGCAGTTCTTC.

The genes are TRBV14 and TRBJ1-4, with 8 bases fitting TRBD1. There are 17 residues in the CDR3. Germline-derived CDR1 and CDR2 are SGHDN and FVKESK. V lost 4 bases and J lost 7; bases outside the gene matches: 14. The CDR3 DNA is TGTGCCAGCAGCCCCTCCCTTGGACAGGGAGGGTCTGAAAAACTGTTTTTT. Translated: CASSPSLGQGGSEKLFF.

Comments on this clone: The same CDR3 also results from other DNA sequences found in this sample. The genes are TRBV18 and TRBJ2-5; TRBD2 agrees at 12 bases. From germline, CDR1 is KGHSH and CDR2 LQKENI. With V trimmed by 3 bases and J by 5 bases, 13 bases remained unmatched. The CDR3 runs 18 residues. The CDR3 nucleotides are TGTGCCAGCTCACCGAACTCAATCCGGACTAGCGGGAAGGAGACCCAGTACTTC. This translates into CASSPNSIRTSGKETQYF. Full variable domain (rest looked up from reference TRBV18 and TRBJ2-5): NAGVMQNPRHLVRRRGQEARLRCSPMKGHSHVYWYRQLPEEGLKFMVYLQKENIIDESGMPKERFSAEFPKEGPSILRIQQVVRGDSAAYFCASSPNSIRTSGKETQYFGPGTRLLVL.

The rearrangement uses TRBV18 and TRBJ2-3; D may be TRBD1 (5 bases). CDR3 length equals 14 residues. CDR1 is KGHSH and CDR2 is LQKENI in the germline V gene. Trimming left V 3 bases short and J 0 bases short, with 7 bases between. CDR3 region: CASSPRTSTDTQYF. CDR3 in DNA: TGTGCCAGCTCACCCCGGACAAGCACAGATACGCAGTATTTT. The complete variable domain, with remaining parts taken from reference TRBV18 and TRBJ2-3, reads NAGVMQNPRHLVRRRGQEARLRCSPMKGHSHVYWYRQLPEEGLKFMVYLQKENIIDESGMPKERFSAEFPKEGPSILRIQQVVRGDSAAYFCASSPRTSTDTQYFGPGTRLTVL.

The gene calls are TRBV6-5 and TRBJ1-5; 7 nucleotides match TRBD1. Trimming cost V 6 bases and J 3 bases; bases outside gene matches: 5. CDR3 size: 14 residues. Germline CDR1 is MNHEY and CDR2 is SVGAGI. The CDR3 reads CASSLGQINQPQHF. The CDR3 DNA reads as TGTGCCAGCAGCCTGGGACAGATCAATCAGCCCCAGCATTTT.

This clone turned up a few times. This sequence joins TRBV7-9 and TRBJ2-2, with D tentatively TRBD2 (5 bases). The CDR3 extends over 14 amino acids. The V end was cut by 5 bases, the J end by 3 bases, with 10 bases between. Germline V lookup: CDR1 SEHNR, CDR2 FQNEAQ (reference sequence). Here the CDR3 DNA reads TGTGCCAGCAGCCCGGACTTAGACACCGGGGAGCTGTTTTTT. Protein: CASSPDLDTGELFF.

The genes are TRBV6-5 and TRBJ2-3, with 10 bases fitting TRBD2. This CDR3 has 15 amino acids. Trimming at V came to 6 bases and at J to 5 bases, leaving 8 bases not matched to a gene. The germline V gene has CDR1 MNHEY and CDR2 SVGAGI. The CDR3: CASSLERGGRDTQYF. The CDR3 coding sequence is TGTGCCAGCAGCCTCGAGCGGGGGGGCCGAGATACGCAGTATTTT.

V and J are TRBV29-1 and TRBJ2-3, with D possibly matching TRBD1 (5 bases). Trimming shortened V by 5 bases and J by 5 bases, and 17 bases separated the two germline ends. This CDR3 spans 14 amino acids. Germline-derived CDR1 and CDR2 are SQVTM and ANQGSEA. This CDR3 is CSVPDKLGVDTQYF. Written as DNA, the CDR3 is TGCAGCGTTCCGGACAAATTAGGTGTAGATACGCAGTATTTT.

The chain's CDR3 is CASSPTGLAGQHNEQFF. CDR3 coding DNA: TGTGCCAGCTCCCCAACGGGACTAGCGGGCCAACACAATGAGCAGTTCTTC. The V and J genes are TRBV18 and TRBJ2-1; TRBD2 aligns across 12 bases. The V and J ends lost 6 bases and 5 bases, in that order; junction bases with no gene match: 11. CDR3 length: 17 amino acids. Germline assignment: CDR1 KGHSH and CDR2 LQKENI.

This chain links TRBV9 with TRBJ2-3; possible D gene TRBD2, 7 bases. V lost 7 bases and J 0 bases, leaving 15 bases between the germline ends. The CDR3 has 15 amino acids. The germline V gene has CDR1 SGDLS and CDR2 YYNGEE. CDR3 sequence reads: CASGGGGDSTDTQYF. The CDR3 DNA reads TGTGCCAGCGGCGGAGGGGGGGATAGCACAGATACGCAGTATTTT.

The rearrangement joins TRBV11-2 to TRBJ1-1; possibly TRBD1 for D (6 bases). Trimming shortened V by 3 bases and J by 9 bases, and 11 bases separated the two germline ends. CDR1 and CDR2 from the germline V gene are SGHAT and FQNNGV. The CDR3 consists of 12 residues. DNA for the CDR3: TGTGCCAGCAGCTTCACCGGGACAAAAGCTTTCTTT. Amino acid sequence: CASSFTGTKAFF.

This clone was seen a few times. The chain has TRBV28 and TRBJ1-5, with a tentative D call TRBD1 (5 bases). In germline, CDR1 is MDHEN, CDR2 SYDVKM. V was cut by 3 bases and J by 0 bases, with 9 bases left in between. There are 15 residues in the CDR3. The DNA for the CDR3 is TGTGCCAGCAGTTTGGGGGGGTATAGCAATCAGCCCCAGCATTTT. This encodes CASSLGGYSNQPQHF. Complete variable domain (other parts from reference TRBV28 and TRBJ1-5): DVKVTQSSRYLVKRTGEKVFLECVQDMDHENMFWYRQDPGLGLRLIYFSYDVKMKEKGDIPEGYSVSREKKERFSLILESASTNQTSMYLCASSLGGYSNQPQHFGDGTRLSIL.

This clone was seen only once. The rearrangement uses TRBV18 and TRBJ1-1; the D gene is possibly TRBD1 (5 bases). The V gene lost 8 bases and the J gene lost 1 base, with 14 bases spanning the gap. Germline loops: CDR1 KGHSH, CDR2 LQKENI. The CDR3 contains 14 residues. CDR3 coding DNA: TGTGCCAGCCGAGGAGGAGGGGCGAACACTGAAGCTTTCTTT. This sequence encodes CASRGGGANTEAFF.

V gene TRBV18 combines with J gene TRBJ1-1; 7 bases align to TRBD1. Germline assignment: CDR1 KGHSH and CDR2 LQKENI. This CDR3 comprises 13 residues. V shed 6 bases and J 5 bases; nucleotides not matched to a gene: 6. Here the CDR3 DNA reads TGTGCCAGCTCTACAGGGGCTAGAACTGAAGCTTTCTTT. Its translation: CASSTGARTEAFF. The whole variable domain, filled in from reference TRBV18 and TRBJ1-1, reads NAGVMQNPRHLVRRRGQEARLRCSPMKGHSHVYWYRQLPEEGLKFMVYLQKENIIDESGMPKERFSAEFPKEGPSILRIQQVVRGDSAAYFCASSTGARTEAFFGQGTRLTVV.

This chain connects TRBV5-8 to TRBJ2-7; D not certain. The V and J ends lost 0 bases and 3 bases respectively, with 7 bases between them. The length of the CDR3 is 13 residues. Germline lookup yields CDR1 SGHTS and CDR2 YDEGEE. This CDR3 is CASSLADVYEQYF. CDR3 nucleotides: TGTGCCAGCAGCTTGGCAGATGTCTACGAGCAGTACTTC.

This clone has a handful of counts. This chain joins TRBV2 and TRBJ2-5; D is perhaps TRBD2 (5 bases). V was shortened by 6 bases and J by 6 bases, with 14 bases between the two germline ends. Germline values: CDR1 SNHLY, CDR2 FYNNEI. The CDR3 covers 13 residues. The CDR3, as DNA: TGTGCCAGCAGCTTAGGAGGCAGGCAGACCCAGTACTTC. It specifies CASSLGGRQTQYF. Full variable domain (missing parts from reference TRBV2 and TRBJ2-5): EPEVTQTPSHQVTQMGQEVILRCVPISNHLYFYWYRQILGQKVEFLVSFYNNEISEKSEIFDDQFSVERPDGSNFTLKIRSTKLEDSAMYFCASSLGGRQTQYFGPGTRLLVL.

This clone was counted once. The genes are TRBV6-5 and TRBJ2-1, with 11 bases aligning to TRBD1. V lost 7 bases and J lost 8; bases outside the gene matches: 7. This CDR3 contains 14 residues. CDR1 and CDR2 from the germline V gene are MNHEY and SVGAGI. The CDR3 DNA follows: TGTGCCAGCATTAGCGGACAGGGGGCCCATGAGCAGTTCTTC. The encoded protein is CASISGQGAHEQFF.

The chain is built from TRBV7-2 and TRBJ1-2, with D perhaps matching TRBD1 (5 bases). The CDR3 totals 16 residues. The ends were cut back, 1 base at V and 4 bases at J, with 16 bases in the middle. Germline values: CDR1 SGHTA, CDR2 FQGNSA. DNA for the CDR3: TGTGCCAGCAGCTTAGAAGTGGGCAGGGTCGGCTATGGCTACACCTTC. Translated: CASSLEVGRVGYGYTF. The whole variable domain, remainder taken from reference TRBV7-2 and TRBJ1-2, is GAGVSQSPSNKVTEKGKDVELRCDPISGHTALYWYRQSLGQGLEFLIYFQGNSAPDKSGLPSDRFSAERTGGSVSTLTIQRTQQEDSAVYLCASSLEVGRVGYGYTFGSGTRLTVV.

The CDR3 DNA follows: TGTGCCACCAGTGACCGGACAGGGAGCACAGATACGCAGTATTTT. Its translation is CATSDRTGSTDTQYF. The chain employs TRBV24-1 and TRBJ2-3, with TRBD1 matching 8 bases. CDR1 KGHDR and CDR2 SFDVKD come from the germline V gene. V shed 4 bases, J shed 0 bases, and the junction held 2 bases outside the gene matches. This CDR3 contains 15 residues.